The rows below give T cell receptor beta chains drawn from one sample of a study of OX40 agonist ivuxolimab in advanced cancers. Assay: immunoSEQ multiplex PCR; the TCRdb copy retains only in-frame clones and omits some. This table holds roughly 51,000 clones, 85% to 90% found once. The starting material was CD4+ or CD8+ T cells sorted from blood, obtained in a trial of the OX40 agonist ivuxolimab. The source of these receptors is an adult with an advanced solid tumor such as melanoma, head and neck, liver or kidney cancer. Both conserved end residues are part of each CDR3. The order of the fields is V gene, clone size, J gene, D gene, CDR3 protein, CDR3 DNA. A D gene is named only where the DNA matches it firmly. A clone size is listed for some rows: how often the clone was seen (once, few, many), or a class if it is expanded.

v_gene: TRBV11-2
abundance: -
j_gene: TRBJ1-2
d_gene: -
CDR3aa: CASSPQSRNGYTF
CDR3nt: TGTGCCAGCAGCCCCCAGAGCAGGAATGGCTACACCTTC

v_gene: TRBV6-1
abundance: -
j_gene: TRBJ2-3
d_gene: TRBD2
CDR3aa: CASSEPGLAESTDTQYF
CDR3nt: TGTGCCAGCAGTGAACCAGGACTAGCGGAGAGCACAGATACGCAGTATTTT

v_gene: TRBV15
abundance: -
j_gene: TRBJ2-2
d_gene: -
CDR3aa: CATSRDPGADTGELFF
CDR3nt: TGTGCCACCAGCAGAGATCCGGGGGCGGACACCGGGGAGCTGTTTTTT

v_gene: TRBV19
abundance: few
j_gene: TRBJ1-5
d_gene: -
CDR3aa: CASSILGQLSNQPQHF
CDR3nt: TGTGCCAGTAGTATCCTGGGGCAGCTTAGCAATCAGCCCCAGCATTTT

v_gene: TRBV19
abundance: -
j_gene: TRBJ1-2
d_gene: -
CDR3aa: CASSPRQGLNGYTF
CDR3nt: TGTGCCAGTAGTCCTCGCCAGGGCTTGAATGGCTACACCTTC

v_gene: TRBV7-8
abundance: -
j_gene: TRBJ2-7
d_gene: TRBD1
CDR3aa: CASSLPDRVIHEQYF
CDR3nt: TGTGCCAGCAGCCTACCGGACAGGGTGATACACGAGCAGTACTTC

v_gene: TRBV4-2
abundance: -
j_gene: TRBJ2-2
d_gene: TRBD2
CDR3aa: CASSLGTSRTGELFF
CDR3nt: TGTGCCAGCAGCTTGGGGACTAGTCGTACCGGGGAGCTGTTTTTT

v_gene: TRBV6-1
abundance: once
j_gene: TRBJ2-2
d_gene: -
CDR3aa: CASRRAANTGELFF
CDR3nt: TGTGCCAGTCGTAGGGCGGCCAACACCGGGGAGCTGTTTTTT

v_gene: TRBV19
abundance: -
j_gene: TRBJ2-1
d_gene: -
CDR3aa: CASSMVGTEQFF
CDR3nt: TGTGCCAGTAGTATGGTGGGAACTGAGCAGTTCTTC

v_gene: TRBV12-1
abundance: -
j_gene: TRBJ2-3
d_gene: -
CDR3aa: CASSFPARTDTQYF
CDR3nt: TGTGCCAGCAGCTTTCCCGCGAGGACAGATACGCAGTATTTT

v_gene: TRBV4-1
abundance: -
j_gene: TRBJ2-7
d_gene: TRBD2
CDR3aa: CASSPTGGTFYEQYF
CDR3nt: TGCGCCAGCAGCCCGACCGGGGGGACCTTCTACGAGCAGTACTTC

v_gene: TRBV29-1
abundance: once
j_gene: TRBJ2-5
d_gene: -
CDR3aa: CSAPAGVQETQYF
CDR3nt: TGCAGCGCCCCCGCTGGGGTACAAGAGACCCAGTACTTC

v_gene: TRBV4-2
abundance: -
j_gene: TRBJ2-7
d_gene: TRBD2
CDR3aa: CASTDLAGGSSYEQYF
CDR3nt: TGTGCCAGCACCGATTTAGCGGGAGGGAGCTCCTACGAGCAGTACTTC

v_gene: TRBV7-6
abundance: -
j_gene: TRBJ2-1
d_gene: TRBD2
CDR3aa: CASSLNSLAGGRDEQFF
CDR3nt: TGTGCCAGCAGCTTAAACTCCCTAGCGGGGGGGCGGGATGAGCAGTTCTTC

v_gene: TRBV5-1
abundance: -
j_gene: TRBJ2-7
d_gene: -
CDR3aa: CASSLSGTYYEQYF
CDR3nt: TGCGCCAGCAGCTTGTCAGGGACTTACTACGAGCAGTACTTC

v_gene: TRBV12-5
abundance: -
j_gene: TRBJ2-5
d_gene: TRBD1
CDR3aa: CASGRDREETQYF
CDR3nt: TGTGCTAGTGGCCGGGACAGGGAAGAGACCCAGTACTTC

v_gene: TRBV19
abundance: -
j_gene: TRBJ2-5
d_gene: -
CDR3aa: CASSMGPGPLETQYF
CDR3nt: TGTGCCAGTAGTATGGGACCGGGCCCTCTGGAGACCCAGTACTTC

v_gene: TRBV19
abundance: -
j_gene: TRBJ1-5
d_gene: -
CDR3aa: CASSIPQFSNQPQHF
CDR3nt: TGTGCCAGTAGTATCCCACAGTTTAGCAATCAGCCCCAGCATTTT

v_gene: TRBV15
abundance: -
j_gene: TRBJ2-3
d_gene: -
CDR3aa: CATSRAGAYTDTQYF
CDR3nt: TGTGCCACCAGCAGAGCAGGGGCCTACACAGATACGCAGTATTTT

v_gene: TRBV21-1
abundance: -
j_gene: TRBJ1-1
d_gene: -
CDR3aa: CASIPHLGQEGMNTEAFF
CDR3nt: TGTGCCAGCATTCCGCACCTCGGTCAGGAGGGTATGAACACTGAAGCTTTCTTT

v_gene: TRBV20-1
abundance: -
j_gene: TRBJ1-2
d_gene: TRBD1
CDR3aa: CSPAGGNGYTF
CDR3nt: TGCAGCCCGGCAGGGGGGAATGGCTACACCTTC

v_gene: TRBV10-3
abundance: -
j_gene: TRBJ1-2
d_gene: -
CDR3aa: CAISERSGAEAGYTF
CDR3nt: TGTGCCATCAGTGAGAGATCGGGGGCAGAGGCTGGCTACACCTTC

v_gene: TRBV19
abundance: -
j_gene: TRBJ1-2
d_gene: TRBD1
CDR3aa: CASNSGQGSYGYTF
CDR3nt: TGTGCCAGTAACTCGGGACAGGGAAGTTATGGCTACACCTTC

v_gene: TRBV19
abundance: -
j_gene: TRBJ1-1
d_gene: -
CDR3aa: CASRTAVEAFF
CDR3nt: TGTGCCAGTAGAACGGCAGTTGAAGCTTTCTTT

v_gene: TRBV6-5
abundance: few
j_gene: TRBJ1-2
d_gene: -
CDR3aa: CASTTSWGNYGYTF
CDR3nt: TGTGCCAGCACCACATCGTGGGGAAACTATGGCTACACCTTC

v_gene: TRBV5-4
abundance: -
j_gene: TRBJ1-4
d_gene: -
CDR3aa: CASSLMGQGSEKLFF
CDR3nt: TGTGCCAGCAGCTTGATGGGGCAGGGTAGCGAAAAACTGTTTTTT

v_gene: TRBV6-1
abundance: -
j_gene: TRBJ1-1
d_gene: TRBD1
CDR3aa: CASTRTGVDTEAFF
CDR3nt: TGTGCCAGCACTAGGACAGGGGTTGACACTGAAGCTTTCTTT

v_gene: TRBV5-6
abundance: -
j_gene: TRBJ1-5
d_gene: -
CDR3aa: CASSARDQPQHF
CDR3nt: TGTGCCAGCAGCGCCCGGGACCAGCCCCAGCATTTT

v_gene: TRBV6-6
abundance: -
j_gene: TRBJ2-5
d_gene: TRBD1
CDR3aa: CASRDRVSETQYF
CDR3nt: TGTGCCAGCCGCGACAGGGTCTCGGAGACCCAGTACTTC

v_gene: TRBV18
abundance: -
j_gene: TRBJ1-3
d_gene: TRBD1
CDR3aa: CASSPGQGRNTIYF
CDR3nt: TGTGCCAGCTCACCGGGACAGGGGAGAAACACCATATATTTT

v_gene: TRBV5-1
abundance: -
j_gene: TRBJ1-2
d_gene: -
CDR3aa: CASSQGTAMGGYTF
CDR3nt: TGCGCCAGCAGCCAAGGGACGGCTATGGGCGGCTACACCTTC

v_gene: TRBV18
abundance: -
j_gene: TRBJ1-3
d_gene: TRBD1
CDR3aa: CASSSTWGRTGVGNTIYF
CDR3nt: TGTGCCAGCTCATCTACCTGGGGACGGACAGGGGTCGGAAACACCATATATTTT

v_gene: TRBV5-8
abundance: -
j_gene: TRBJ2-1
d_gene: -
CDR3aa: CASSLHNEQFF
CDR3nt: TGTGCCAGCAGCTTGCACAATGAGCAGTTCTTC

v_gene: TRBV5-1
abundance: -
j_gene: TRBJ2-3
d_gene: -
CDR3aa: CASSVTGTDTQYF
CDR3nt: TGCGCCAGCAGCGTTACAGGTACAGATACGCAGTATTTT

v_gene: TRBV4-1
abundance: -
j_gene: TRBJ1-5
d_gene: -
CDR3aa: CASSQDLGAGAQHF
CDR3nt: TGCGCCAGCAGCCAAGATCTTGGCGCTGGAGCTCAGCATTTT

v_gene: TRBV5-1
abundance: few
j_gene: TRBJ2-6
d_gene: -
CDR3aa: CASLGSQSRANVLTF
CDR3nt: TGCGCCAGCTTGGGTTCACAAAGTCGGGCCAACGTCCTGACTTTC

v_gene: TRBV19
abundance: -
j_gene: TRBJ2-6
d_gene: -
CDR3aa: CASSIGGTFGSGANVLTF
CDR3nt: TGTGCCAGTAGTATAGGAGGGACATTCGGCTCTGGGGCCAACGTCCTGACTTTC

v_gene: TRBV11-3
abundance: -
j_gene: TRBJ2-1
d_gene: -
CDR3aa: CASSLGGGRSYNEQFF
CDR3nt: TGTGCCAGCAGCTTGGGAGGAGGGAGGTCCTACAATGAGCAGTTCTTC

v_gene: TRBV30
abundance: -
j_gene: TRBJ2-3
d_gene: TRBD1
CDR3aa: CALTGVADTQYF
CDR3nt: TGTGCCTTGACAGGGGTGGCAGATACGCAGTATTTT

v_gene: TRBV15
abundance: -
j_gene: TRBJ1-1
d_gene: -
CDR3aa: CATSRDLVNTEAFF
CDR3nt: TGTGCCACCAGCAGAGATTTGGTGAACACTGAAGCTTTCTTT

v_gene: TRBV19
abundance: -
j_gene: TRBJ2-1
d_gene: -
CDR3aa: CATSRSRTYNEQFF
CDR3nt: TGTGCCACTTCACGGTCACGTACCTACAATGAGCAGTTCTTC

v_gene: TRBV30
abundance: -
j_gene: TRBJ2-5
d_gene: -
CDR3aa: CAWTQGNRRETQYF
CDR3nt: TGTGCCTGGACCCAGGGAAATCGGAGAGAGACCCAGTACTTC

v_gene: TRBV18
abundance: -
j_gene: TRBJ2-3
d_gene: TRBD1
CDR3aa: CASSPRQGFTDTQYF
CDR3nt: TGTGCCAGCTCACCACGACAGGGGTTCACAGATACGCAGTATTTT

v_gene: TRBV7-7
abundance: -
j_gene: TRBJ2-1
d_gene: TRBD2
CDR3aa: CASSPSAATSANEQFF
CDR3nt: TGTGCTAGCAGCCCCAGCGCAGCGACTAGCGCAAATGAGCAGTTCTTC

v_gene: TRBV28
abundance: once
j_gene: TRBJ2-1
d_gene: TRBD2
CDR3aa: CASSLSSGGRDEQFF
CDR3nt: TGTGCCAGCAGTTTATCCAGCGGGGGGAGGGATGAGCAGTTCTTC

v_gene: TRBV9
abundance: -
j_gene: TRBJ2-5
d_gene: -
CDR3aa: CASSPGEETQYF
CDR3nt: TGTGCCAGCAGCCCCGGAGAAGAGACCCAGTACTTC

v_gene: TRBV19
abundance: -
j_gene: TRBJ1-4
d_gene: -
CDR3aa: CASSISGSREEKLFF
CDR3nt: TGTGCCAGTAGTATATCAGGGAGCCGGGAAGAAAAACTGTTTTTT